This TCR beta chain originates from a study of PD-L1 blockade in urothelial cancer. Study background: Every 3 weeks, patients received intravenous atezolizumab 1,200 mg, beginning 2014.

Described time point: peripheral blood 6 weeks after treatment start. CDR3 length: 17 residues. CDR1 is SGDLS, CDR2 YYNGEE, per germline. The J segment lost 5 bases and the V segment lost 4 bases, leaving 14 bases of the junction unmatched. Spiked synthetic TCR analogs estimated absolute template abundance per PCR. Libraries were prepared by immunoSEQ multiplex PCR; TCRdb keeps only in-frame clonotypes and omits some of them. The table lists some 41,000 clones, approximately 81% of them singletons. The source is a man in his 70s with urothelial cancer. The chain is built from TRBV9 and TRBJ2-2; 7 nucleotides match TRBD2. Specimen: PBMCs, collected around atezolizumab (anti-PD-L1) treatment. CDR3: CASSPSPAGVATGELFF. CDR3 bases: TGTGCCAGCAGCCCAAGTCCGGCGGGAGTAGCAACCGGGGAGCTGTTTTTT.